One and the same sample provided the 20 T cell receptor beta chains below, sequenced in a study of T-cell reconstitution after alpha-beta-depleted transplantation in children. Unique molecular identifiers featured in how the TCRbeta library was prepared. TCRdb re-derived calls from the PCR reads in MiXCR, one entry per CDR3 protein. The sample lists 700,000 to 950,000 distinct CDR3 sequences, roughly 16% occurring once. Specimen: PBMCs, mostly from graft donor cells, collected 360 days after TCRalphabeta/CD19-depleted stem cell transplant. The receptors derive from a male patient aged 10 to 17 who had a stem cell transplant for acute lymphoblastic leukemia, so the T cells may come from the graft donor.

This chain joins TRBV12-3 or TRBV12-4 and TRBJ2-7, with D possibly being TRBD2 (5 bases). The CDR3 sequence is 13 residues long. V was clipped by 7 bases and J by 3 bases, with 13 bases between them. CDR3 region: CASMGVEGYEQYF. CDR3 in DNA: TGTGCCAGCATGGGAGTTGAGGGCTACGAGCAGTACTTC.

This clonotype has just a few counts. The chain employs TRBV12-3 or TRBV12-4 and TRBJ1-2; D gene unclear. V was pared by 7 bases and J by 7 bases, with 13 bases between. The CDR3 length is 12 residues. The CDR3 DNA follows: TGTGCCAGCACCCTAGAGGGCTTTGGCTACACCTTC. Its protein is CASTLEGFGYTF.

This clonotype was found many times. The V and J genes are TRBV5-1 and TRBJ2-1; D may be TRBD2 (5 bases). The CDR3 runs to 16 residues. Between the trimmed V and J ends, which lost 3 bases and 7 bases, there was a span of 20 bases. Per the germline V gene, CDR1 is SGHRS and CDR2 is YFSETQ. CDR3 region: CASSYSSGPWRNEQFF. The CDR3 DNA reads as TGCGCCAGCAGCTACTCGAGCGGCCCCTGGAGAAATGAGCAGTTCTTC.

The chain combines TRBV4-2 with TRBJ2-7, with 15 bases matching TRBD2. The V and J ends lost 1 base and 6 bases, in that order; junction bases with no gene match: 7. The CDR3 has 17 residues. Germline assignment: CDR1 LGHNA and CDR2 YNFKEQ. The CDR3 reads CASSQVAGTSGGSEQYF. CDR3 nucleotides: TGTGCCAGCAGCCAAGTCGCCGGGACTAGCGGGGGGTCCGAGCAGTACTTC.

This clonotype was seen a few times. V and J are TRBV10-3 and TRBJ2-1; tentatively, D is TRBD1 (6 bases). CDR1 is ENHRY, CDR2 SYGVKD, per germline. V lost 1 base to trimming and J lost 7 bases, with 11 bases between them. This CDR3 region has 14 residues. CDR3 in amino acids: CAISELGGLNEQFF. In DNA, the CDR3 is TGTGCCATCAGTGAGTTAGGGGGTCTGAATGAGCAGTTCTTC.

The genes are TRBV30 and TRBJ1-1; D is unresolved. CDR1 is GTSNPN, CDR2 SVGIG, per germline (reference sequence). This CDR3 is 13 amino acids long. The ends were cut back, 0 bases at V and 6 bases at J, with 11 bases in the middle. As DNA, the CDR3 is TGTGCCTGGAGTGTAATGGGATTGGCTGAAGCTTTCTTT. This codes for CAWSVMGLAEAFF.

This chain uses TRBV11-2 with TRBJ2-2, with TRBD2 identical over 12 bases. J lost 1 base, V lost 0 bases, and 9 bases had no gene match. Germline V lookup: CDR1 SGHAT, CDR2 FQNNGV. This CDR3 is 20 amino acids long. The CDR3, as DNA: TGTGCCAGCAGCTTAGATCCGGGACTAGCGGGTGATGTGAACACCGGGGAGCTGTTTTTT. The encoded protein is CASSLDPGLAGDVNTGELFF.

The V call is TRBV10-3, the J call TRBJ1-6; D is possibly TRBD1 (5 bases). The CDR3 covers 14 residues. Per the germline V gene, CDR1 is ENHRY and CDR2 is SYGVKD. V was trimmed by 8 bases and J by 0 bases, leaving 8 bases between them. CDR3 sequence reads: CAISDSSYNSPLHF. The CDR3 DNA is TGTGCCATCTCTGACAGCTCCTATAATTCACCCCTCCACTTT.

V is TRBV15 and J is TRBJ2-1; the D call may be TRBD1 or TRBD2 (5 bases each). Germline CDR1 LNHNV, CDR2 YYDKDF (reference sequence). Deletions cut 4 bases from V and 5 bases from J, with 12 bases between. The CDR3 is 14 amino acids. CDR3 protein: CATSTTGAHNEQFF. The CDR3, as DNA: TGTGCCACCAGCACGACCGGGGCTCACAATGAGCAGTTCTTC.

CDR3 bases: TGCGCCAGCAGACCAAGCGCCGCCCAAGAGACCCAGTACTTC. Translation gives CASRPSAAQETQYF. V and J are TRBV4-1 and TRBJ2-5, with D hard to call. V was trimmed by 6 bases and J by 1 base, leaving 12 bases between them. The CDR3 has 14 residues. Germline V gives CDR1 MGHRA, CDR2 YSYEKL.

The CDR3 here is CASSQDKGVAISEAFF. The DNA of the CDR3 is TGCGCCAGCAGCCAAGATAAGGGGGTGGCTATCTCTGAAGCTTTCTTT. The V gene is TRBV4-1, the J gene TRBJ1-1, with D possibly TRBD1 on 6 matching bases. V gave up 0 bases and J gave up 6 bases, with 17 bases separating them. Germline values: CDR1 MGHRA, CDR2 YSYEKL. CDR3 length: 16 residues.

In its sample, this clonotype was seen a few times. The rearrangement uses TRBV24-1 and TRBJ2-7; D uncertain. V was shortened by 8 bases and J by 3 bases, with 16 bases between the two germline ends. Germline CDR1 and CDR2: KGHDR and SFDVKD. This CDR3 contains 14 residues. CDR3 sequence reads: CATTSWVEVYEQYF. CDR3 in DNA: TGTGCCACCACGTCTTGGGTAGAGGTCTACGAGCAGTACTTC.

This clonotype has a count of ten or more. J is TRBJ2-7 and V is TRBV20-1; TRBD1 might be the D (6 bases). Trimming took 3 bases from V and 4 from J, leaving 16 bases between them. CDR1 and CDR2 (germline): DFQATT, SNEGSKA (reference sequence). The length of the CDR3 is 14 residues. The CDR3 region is CSASGSGAGYEQYF. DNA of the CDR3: TGCAGTGCTAGCGGGTCAGGGGCCGGGTACGAGCAGTACTTC.

The DNA of the CDR3 is TGTGCCAGCAGTGAGACGGGGTCCAACACCGGGGAGCTGTTTTTT. Its translation is CASSETGSNTGELFF. J is TRBJ2-2 and V is TRBV2; D is possibly TRBD2 (5 bases). The CDR3 sequence is 15 residues long. V lost 3 bases, J lost 2 bases, and 10 bases lay in between. Looked up from germline, CDR1 is SNHLY and CDR2 is FYNNEI.

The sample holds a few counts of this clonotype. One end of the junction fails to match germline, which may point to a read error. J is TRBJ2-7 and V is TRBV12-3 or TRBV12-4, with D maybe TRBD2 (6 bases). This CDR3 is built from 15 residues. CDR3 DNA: TGTGCCAGCAGTCTAGCGAGCCGCCTCTCCTACGAGCAGTACTTC. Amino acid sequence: CASSLASRLSYEQYF.

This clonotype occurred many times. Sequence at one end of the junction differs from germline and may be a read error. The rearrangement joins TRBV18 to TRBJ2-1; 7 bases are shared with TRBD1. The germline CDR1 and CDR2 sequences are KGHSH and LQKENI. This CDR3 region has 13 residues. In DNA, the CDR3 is TGCGCCAGCAGCCCGGGACAGTACAATGAGCAGTTCTTC. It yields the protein CASSPGQYNEQFF.

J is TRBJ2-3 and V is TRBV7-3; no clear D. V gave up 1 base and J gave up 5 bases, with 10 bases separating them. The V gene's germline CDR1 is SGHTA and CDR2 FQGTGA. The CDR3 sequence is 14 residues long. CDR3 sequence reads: CASSLNGDRDTQYF. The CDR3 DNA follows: TGTGCCAGCAGCTTAAACGGAGATAGAGATACGCAGTATTTT.

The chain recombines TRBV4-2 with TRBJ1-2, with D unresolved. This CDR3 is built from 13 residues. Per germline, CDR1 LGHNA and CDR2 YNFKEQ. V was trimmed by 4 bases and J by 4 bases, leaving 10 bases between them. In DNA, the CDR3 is TGTGCCAGCAGCCGCGTCGGGATCTATGGCTACACCTTC. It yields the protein CASSRVGIYGYTF.

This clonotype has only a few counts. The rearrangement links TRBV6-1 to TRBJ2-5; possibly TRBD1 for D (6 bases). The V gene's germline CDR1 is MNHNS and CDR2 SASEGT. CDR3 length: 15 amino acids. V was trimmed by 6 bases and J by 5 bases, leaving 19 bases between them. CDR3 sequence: CASSQNRVADETQYF. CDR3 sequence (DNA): TGTGCCAGCAGCCAGAACAGGGTCGCAGACGAGACCCAGTACTTC.

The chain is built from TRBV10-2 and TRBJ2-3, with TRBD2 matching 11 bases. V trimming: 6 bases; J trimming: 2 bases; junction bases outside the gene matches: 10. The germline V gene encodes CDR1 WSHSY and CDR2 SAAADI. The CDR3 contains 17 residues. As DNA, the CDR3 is TGCGCCAGCAGATTCTTGTTGACTAGCGGGACCACAGATACGCAGTATTTT. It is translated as CASRFLLTSGTTDTQYF.